What follows are 15 T cell receptor beta chains derived from one specimen sequenced in a study of human T cells and chemical hapten exposure. Time point noted: pre-sensitization, week 0. Treatment defined: therapeutic diphenylcyclopropenone sensitization with weekly scalp DPC. Using its own MiXCR run on the RACE reads, TCRdb lists one record per CDR3 protein. This sample has roughly 100,000 distinct CDR3 sequences; more than 10% occur once, and the top ten carry approximately 3.1%. Source: whole blood, taken in connection with sensitization to the hapten diphenylcyclopropenone (DPC). These receptors all stem from a woman aged 60-70 years with alopecia areata. Some clones in this sample may be carry-over from other donors' samples.

Concerning this clonotype: This may come from a read error, since a much larger clone is one base off. A read error is likely, as this CDR3 ends without the conserved phenylalanine or tryptophan. V is TRBV20-1 and J is TRBJ1-4; weak D call: TRBD1 (5 bases). The CDR3 totals 12 residues. The V end lost 6 bases, the J end lost 8 bases, and 13 bases lay between the germline ends. Germline V gene data show CDR1 as DFQATT and CDR2 as SNEGSKA (reference sequence). The CDR3, as DNA: TGCAGTGCACACGGGACGGACGAAAAACTGTTTTCT. Its translation is CSAHGTDEKLFS.

At least ten counts were recorded for this clonotype. The gene calls are TRBV12-3 or TRBV12-4 and TRBJ1-3; D may be TRBD1 (5 bases). V was pared by 3 bases and J by 0 bases, with 9 bases between. CDR3 length equals 15 residues. CDR3 sequence reads: CASSFSGSSGNTIYF. The CDR3 bases are TGTGCCAGCAGTTTTTCAGGGAGCTCTGGAAACACCATATATTTT.

This clonotype was observed at least ten times. This chain joins TRBV14 and TRBJ2-1; D is perhaps TRBD2 (5 bases). Germline V CDR1 and CDR2: SGHDN, FVKESK. With 0 bases removed from V and 5 bases from J, the gap between germline ends came to 17 bases. CDR3 length: 17 amino acids. CDR3 DNA sequence: TGTGCCAGCAGCCAAGATGGCTACCAGTGGGGAGACAATGAGCAGTTCTTC. Amino acids: CASSQDGYQWGDNEQFF.

This clonotype was observed many times. This chain uses TRBV7-8 with TRBJ1-1; no clear D. The CDR3 spans 14 residues. Germline values: CDR1 SGHVS, CDR2 FQNEAQ. V was trimmed by 2 bases and J by 4 bases, leaving 11 bases between them. The CDR3 DNA follows: TGTGCCAGCAGCTTACCAGTTTGGGGCACTGAAGCTTTCTTT. It encodes CASSLPVWGTEAFF.

The chain uses TRBV25-1 and TRBJ2-5; D gene unclear. V shed 7 bases and J shed 1 base, with 10 bases lying between them. Germline assignment: CDR1 MGHDK and CDR2 SYGVNS. The CDR3 covers 13 residues. Written as DNA, the CDR3 is TGTGCCAGCACCGAAGGTTTCCAAGAGACCCAGTACTTC. This codes for CASTEGFQETQYF.

There are a few counts of this clonotype. The rearrangement joins TRBV3-1 to TRBJ1-6, with a possible D match to TRBD1 (5 bases). The CDR3 consists of 14 residues. V was clipped by 7 bases and J by 7 bases, with 14 bases between them. Germline loops: CDR1 LGHDT, CDR2 YNNKEL (reference sequence). The DNA of the CDR3 is TGTGCCAGCAACCCCGGGACGGAAAATTCACCCCTCCACTTT. The encoded protein is CASNPGTENSPLHF. The full variable domain, with the rest looked up from reference TRBV3-1 and TRBJ1-6, is DTAVSQTPKYLVTQMGNDKSIKCEQNLGHDTMYWYKQDSKKFLKIMFSYNNKELIINETVPNRFSPKSPDKAHLNLHINSLELGDSAVYFCASNPGTENSPLHFGNGTRLTVT.

This clonotype showed up many times. This sequence joins TRBV12-3 or TRBV12-4 and TRBJ1-1, with D maybe TRBD1 (6 bases). V was trimmed by 5 bases and J by 6 bases, leaving 13 bases between them. The CDR3 sequence is 13 residues long. The DNA for the CDR3 is TGTGCCAGCAGTAACAGGGTTCTCGCTGAAGCTTTCTTT. It codes for CASSNRVLAEAFF.

The CDR3 spells CASSLSLQPKYQETQYF. DNA of the CDR3: TGCGCCAGCAGCTTGAGTTTACAGCCGAAGTACCAAGAGACCCAGTACTTC. The chain joins TRBV5-1 to TRBJ2-5, with unresolved D. This CDR3 is built from 17 residues. Trimming left V 1 base short and J 0 bases short, with 16 bases between. The germline V gene encodes CDR1 SGHRS and CDR2 YFSETQ.

This clonotype was counted ten times or more. The J gene is TRBJ2-5, the V gene TRBV7-8; D is perhaps TRBD1 or TRBD2 (7 bases each). Germline CDR1 is SGHVS and CDR2 is FQNEAQ. This CDR3 is built from 17 residues. The V gene lost 6 bases and the J gene lost 2 bases, with 22 bases spanning the gap. The CDR3 spells CASSPPGGGAEQETQYF. Written as DNA, the CDR3 is TGTGCCAGCAGTCCGCCAGGGGGGGGCGCCGAACAAGAGACCCAGTACTTC.

This clonotype was found a few times. The chain employs TRBV18 and TRBJ2-5, with D tentatively TRBD1 (5 bases). CDR3 length: 14 amino acids. The V end lost 0 bases, the J end lost 5 bases, and 10 bases lay between the germline ends. Germline CDR1 reads KGHSH; CDR2 reads LQKENI. CDR3 protein: CASSPPGASETQYF. CDR3 nucleotide sequence: TGTGCCAGCTCACCACCTGGGGCTTCGGAGACCCAGTACTTC.

This clonotype occurred many times. This chain links TRBV4-2 with TRBJ2-3, with D maybe TRBD2 (5 bases). The CDR3 consists of 17 residues. Trimming shortened V by 0 bases and J by 0 bases, and 13 bases separated the two germline ends. Germline loops: CDR1 LGHNA, CDR2 YNFKEQ. The CDR3 coding sequence is TGTGCCAGCAGCCAAGATCCCTCACGGGATAGCACAGATACGCAGTATTTT. This gives the protein CASSQDPSRDSTDTQYF.

This clonotype was picked up a small number of times. The V and J genes are TRBV9 and TRBJ2-3; 9 bases are a match to TRBD2. The CDR3 loop spans 15 amino acids. J lost 2 bases, V lost 9 bases, and 10 bases had no gene match. From germline, CDR1 is SGDLS and CDR2 YYNGEE. In DNA, the CDR3 is TGTGCCACCTGCCTTAGCGGGGGCCCCACAGATACGCAGTATTTT. Its protein is CATCLSGGPTDTQYF.

This chain connects TRBV2 to TRBJ1-2, with no clear D. This CDR3 is built from 13 residues. Trimming took 5 bases from V and 0 from J, leaving 7 bases between them. CDR1 SNHLY and CDR2 FYNNEI come from the germline V gene. CDR3 DNA sequence: TGTGCCAGCAGTTTAGGGTCTAACTATGGCTACACCTTC. The encoded protein is CASSLGSNYGYTF. Filled out from reference TRBV2 and TRBJ1-2, the complete variable domain reads EPEVTQTPSHQVTQMGQEVILRCVPISNHLYFYWYRQILGQKVEFLVSFYNNEISEKSEIFDDQFSVERPDGSNFTLKIRSTKLEDSAMYFCASSLGSNYGYTFGSGTRLTVV.

The table lists this clonotype with many counts. The V and J genes are TRBV3-1 and TRBJ2-5; 9 bases fit TRBD1. Germline-derived CDR1 and CDR2 are LGHDT and YNNKEL (reference sequence). The CDR3 is 13 amino acids. J lost 5 bases, V lost 6 bases, and 4 bases had no gene match. CDR3 loop: CASRYRGQETQYF. The CDR3 bases are TGTGCCAGCAGGTACAGGGGGCAGGAGACCCAGTACTTC.

The sample holds a few counts of this clonotype. The chain joins TRBV20-1 to TRBJ2-1, with 10 bases identical to TRBD2. The ends lost 5 bases at V and 7 bases at J; junction bases unmatched: 14. This CDR3 spans 16 amino acids. Germline-derived CDR1 and CDR2 are DFQATT and SNEGSKA (reference sequence). In nucleotides, the CDR3 is TGCAGTGCTGAGCCGTTAAAGCGGGGGGGCCCTAATGAGCAGTTCTTC. Encoded protein: CSAEPLKRGGPNEQFF.